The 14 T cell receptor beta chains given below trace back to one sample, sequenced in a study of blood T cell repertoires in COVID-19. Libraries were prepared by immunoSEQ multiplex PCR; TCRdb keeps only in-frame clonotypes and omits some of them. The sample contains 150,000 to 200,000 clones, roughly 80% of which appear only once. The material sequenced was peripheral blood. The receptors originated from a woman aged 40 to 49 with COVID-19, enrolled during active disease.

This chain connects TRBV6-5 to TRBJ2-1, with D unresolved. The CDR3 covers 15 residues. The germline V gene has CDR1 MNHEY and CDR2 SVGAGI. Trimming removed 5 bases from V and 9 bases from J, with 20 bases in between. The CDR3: CASSIYLSTSSEQFF. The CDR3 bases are TGTGCCAGCAGTATTTACTTATCGACATCATCTGAGCAGTTCTTC.

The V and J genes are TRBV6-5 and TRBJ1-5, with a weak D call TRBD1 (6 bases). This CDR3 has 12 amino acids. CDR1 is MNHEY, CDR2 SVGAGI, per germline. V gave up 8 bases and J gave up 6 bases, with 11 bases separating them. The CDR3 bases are TGTGCCAGCCAGACAGGAAGTCAGCCCCAGCATTTT. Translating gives CASQTGSQPQHF.

This chain's CDR3 is CASSQPGHLFF. CDR3 coding DNA: TGTGCCAGCAGTCAACCGGGACATCTGTTTTTT. The chain links TRBV6-6 to TRBJ1-4; tentative D call: TRBD1 (6 bases). The CDR3 spans 11 residues. V was cut by 5 bases and J by 14 bases, with 12 bases left in between. Germline CDR1 is MNHNY and CDR2 is SVGAGI (reference sequence).

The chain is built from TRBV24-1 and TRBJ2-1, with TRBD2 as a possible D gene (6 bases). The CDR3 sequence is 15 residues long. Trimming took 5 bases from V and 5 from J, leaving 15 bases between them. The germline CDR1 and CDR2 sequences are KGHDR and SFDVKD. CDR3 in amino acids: CATSGWGVTNNEQFF. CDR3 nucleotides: TGTGCCACCAGTGGCTGGGGGGTAACTAACAATGAGCAGTTCTTC.

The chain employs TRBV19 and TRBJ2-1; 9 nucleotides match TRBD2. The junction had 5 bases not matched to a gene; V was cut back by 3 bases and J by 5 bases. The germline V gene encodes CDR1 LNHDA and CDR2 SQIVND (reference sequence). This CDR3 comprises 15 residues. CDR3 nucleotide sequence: TGTGCCAGTAGTATTTTGACTAGCGGTAACAATGAGCAGTTCTTC. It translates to CASSILTSGNNEQFF. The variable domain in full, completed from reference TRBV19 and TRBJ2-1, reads DGGITQSPKYLFRKEGQNVTLSCEQNLNHDAMYWYRQDPGQGLRLIYYSQIVNDFQKGDIAEGYSVSREKKESFPLTVTSAQKNPTAFYLCASSILTSGNNEQFFGPGTRLTVL.

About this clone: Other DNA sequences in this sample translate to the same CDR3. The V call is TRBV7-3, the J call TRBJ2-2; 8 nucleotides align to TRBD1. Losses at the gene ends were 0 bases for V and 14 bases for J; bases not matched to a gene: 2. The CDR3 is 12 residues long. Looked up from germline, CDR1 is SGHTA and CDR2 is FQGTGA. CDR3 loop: CASSLTQGVLFF. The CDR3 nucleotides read TGTGCCAGCAGCTTAACACAGGGGGTACTGTTTTTT.

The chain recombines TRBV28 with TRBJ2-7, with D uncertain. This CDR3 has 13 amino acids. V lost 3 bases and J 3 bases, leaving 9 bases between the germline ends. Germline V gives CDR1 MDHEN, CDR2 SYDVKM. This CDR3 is CASSFVGSYEQYF. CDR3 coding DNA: TGTGCCAGCAGTTTCGTCGGTAGCTACGAGCAGTACTTC.

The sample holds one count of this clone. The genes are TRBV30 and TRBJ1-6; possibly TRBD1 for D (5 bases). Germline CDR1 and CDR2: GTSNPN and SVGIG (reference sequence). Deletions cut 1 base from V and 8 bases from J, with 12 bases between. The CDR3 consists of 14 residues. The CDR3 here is CAWSGDSPYSPLHF. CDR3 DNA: TGTGCCTGGAGTGGTGACAGTCCTTATTCACCCCTCCACTTT.

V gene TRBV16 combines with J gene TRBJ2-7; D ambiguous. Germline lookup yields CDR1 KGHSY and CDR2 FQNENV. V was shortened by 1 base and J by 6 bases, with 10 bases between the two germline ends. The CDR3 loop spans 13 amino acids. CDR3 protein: CASSQFLEREQYF. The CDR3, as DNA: TGTGCCAGCAGCCAATTTCTAGAACGCGAGCAGTACTTC.

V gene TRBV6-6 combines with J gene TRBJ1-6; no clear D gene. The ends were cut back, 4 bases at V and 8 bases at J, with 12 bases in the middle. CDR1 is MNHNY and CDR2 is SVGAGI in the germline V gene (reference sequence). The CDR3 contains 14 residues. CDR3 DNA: TGTGCCAGCAGTTTGGCAGAAGATTATTCACCCCTCCACTTT. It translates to CASSLAEDYSPLHF.

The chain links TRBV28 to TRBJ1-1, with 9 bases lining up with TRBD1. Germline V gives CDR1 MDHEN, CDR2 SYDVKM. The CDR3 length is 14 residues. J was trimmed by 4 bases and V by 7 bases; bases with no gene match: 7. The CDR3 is CASTGQGWGTEAFF. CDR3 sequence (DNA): TGTGCCAGCACCGGACAGGGGTGGGGCACTGAAGCTTTCTTT.

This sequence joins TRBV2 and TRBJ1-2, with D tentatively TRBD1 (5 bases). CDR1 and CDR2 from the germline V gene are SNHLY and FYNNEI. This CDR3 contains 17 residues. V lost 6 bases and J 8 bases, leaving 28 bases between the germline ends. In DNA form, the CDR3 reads TGTGCCAGCAGAAAGGAAAACACAGGAGGGTCCAAACCCGGCTACACCTTC. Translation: CASRKENTGGSKPGYTF.

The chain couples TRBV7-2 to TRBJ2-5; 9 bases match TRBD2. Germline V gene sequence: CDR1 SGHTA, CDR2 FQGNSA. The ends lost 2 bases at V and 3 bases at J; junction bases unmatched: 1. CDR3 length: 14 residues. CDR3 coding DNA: TGTGCCAGCAGCTTAAGCGGGGGGAAAGAGACCCAGTACTTC. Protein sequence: CASSLSGGKETQYF.

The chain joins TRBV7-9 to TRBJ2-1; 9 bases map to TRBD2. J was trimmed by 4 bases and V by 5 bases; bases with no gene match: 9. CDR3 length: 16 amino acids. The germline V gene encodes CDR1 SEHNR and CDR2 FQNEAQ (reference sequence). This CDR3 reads CASSKLAGVGYNEQFF. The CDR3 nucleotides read TGTGCCAGCAGCAAATTAGCGGGGGTGGGATACAATGAGCAGTTCTTC.